The present T cell receptor beta chain was sequenced within a study of blood T cell repertoires in COVID-19 (dated by TCRdb to the early 2020s). Regarding the study in general: Samples covering the acute and convalescent phases of COVID-19 were provided by collaborators in the United States, Italy and Spain. HLA class I and class II types, where available, came from metadata supplied by the sample provider rather than from assay-based typing. The repertoires were released in a freely available public database intended as a resource for research on the immune response to SARS-CoV-2. The dataset comprised deeply sampled blood TCRbeta repertoires from subjects exposed to, actively infected with, or recovered from COVID-19. Samples came from the ongoing ImmuneRACE study (first 160 participants) plus 1,254 subjects from 6 global collaborators. Sample metadata almost always included a de-identified subject ID, COVID-19 status, age in years and sex. The prospective study material was composed of cDNA or gDNA derived from T cells, B-cell-depleted T cells, or PBMCs.

This clone has more than one count but fewer than ten. This clone's antigen is unknown. There are no base qualities to consult, and no much larger clone falls within one base. Other DNA sequences in the same sample also yield this CDR3. What the study reported, not specific to this receptor: How much clinical and demographic metadata was included differed by source and by participant, and the metadata was provided uncurated.

Participants in the prospective study were aged roughly 18 to 100 years, lived in 20 to 30 United States geographic areas, and enrolled through a virtual design. To assign participants to cohorts, the prospective study relied on clinical history that participants themselves reported in a screening survey and a study questionnaire. ImmuneRACE Cohort 3 recovered participants were defined by two consecutive negative NP/OP PCR tests, healthcare professional clearance, or symptom resolution. In the prospective study, mobile phlebotomists collected whole blood, serum and a nasopharyngeal or oropharyngeal swab from each participant. Participants in the prospective study had the option to provide additional blood draws and questionnaires over a roughly 2-month period. Blood samples from the prospective study were shipped frozen or at room temperature prior to DNA extraction. The CDR3 covers 13 residues, taking in both the cysteine and the phenylalanine. Only CDR3 DNA remains: 39 bases, in frame from the first base. The germline V gene encodes CDR1 LNHDA and CDR2 SQIVND (reference sequence). Relative to germline, V is missing 9 bases and J is missing 0 bases, with 4 bases of the junction outside any gene match.

The immunoSEQ Assay, a bias-controlled multiplex PCR, was used to amplify TCRbeta CDR3 regions from genomic DNA. In the authors' own workflow: The number of nucleated cells in each sample was estimated from the amplification of reference gene primers within the assay. To quantify the absolute abundance of each unique TCRbeta CDR3 rearrangement, sequence reads were collapsed and filtered. Productive Simpson clonality was computed per sample as the square root of Simpson's diversity index over productive rearrangements. TCRdb stores this immuneACCESS table with in-frame sequences only. Part of the clones is absent; in the studies checked, under half of the shortfall reflects unresolved V genes, and no reason is known for the rest. For V, J and clone size, that table is used; D and trimming come from the DNA. For this sample the table gives approximately 200,000 clones, of which about 84% were detected only once. The leading ten clones occupy about 2% of the sample.

Material: PBMCs or T cells enriched from blood (not recorded which). The V gene is TRBV19 and the J gene is TRBJ2-5, and 7 junctional nucleotides match TRBD1. The clonotype originates from a man aged 60 to 69 who had recovered from COVID-19. The CDR3 corresponds to CASRGQYQETQYF. The nucleotide sequence reads as follows: TGTGCCAGCCGGGGACAGTACCAAGAGACCCAGTACTTC.